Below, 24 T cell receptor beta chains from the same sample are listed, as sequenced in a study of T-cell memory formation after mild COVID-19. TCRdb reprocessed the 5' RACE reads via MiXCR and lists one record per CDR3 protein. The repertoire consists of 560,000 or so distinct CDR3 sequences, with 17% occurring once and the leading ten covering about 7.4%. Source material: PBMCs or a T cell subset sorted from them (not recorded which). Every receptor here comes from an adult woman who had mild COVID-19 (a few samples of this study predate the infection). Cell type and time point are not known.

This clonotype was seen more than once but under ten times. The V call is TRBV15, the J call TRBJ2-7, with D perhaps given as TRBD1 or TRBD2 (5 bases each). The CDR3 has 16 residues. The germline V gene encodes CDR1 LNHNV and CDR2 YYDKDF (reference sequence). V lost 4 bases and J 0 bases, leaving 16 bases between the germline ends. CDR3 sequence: CATSTRGGDGSYEQYF. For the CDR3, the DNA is TGTGCCACCAGCACCCGCGGTGGGGACGGCTCCTACGAGCAGTACTTC. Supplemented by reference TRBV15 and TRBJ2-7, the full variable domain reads DAMVIQNPRYQVTQFGKPVTLSCSQTLNHNVMYWYQQKSSQAPKLLFHYYDKDFNNEADTPDNFQSRRPNTSFCFLDIRSPGLGDTAMYLCATSTRGGDGSYEQYFGPGTRLTVT.

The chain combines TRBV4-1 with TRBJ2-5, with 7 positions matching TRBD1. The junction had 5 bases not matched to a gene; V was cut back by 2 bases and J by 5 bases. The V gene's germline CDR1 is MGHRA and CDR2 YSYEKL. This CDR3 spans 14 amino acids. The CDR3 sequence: CASSQIQGIETQYF. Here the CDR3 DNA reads TGCGCCAGCAGCCAAATACAGGGGATTGAGACCCAGTACTTC.

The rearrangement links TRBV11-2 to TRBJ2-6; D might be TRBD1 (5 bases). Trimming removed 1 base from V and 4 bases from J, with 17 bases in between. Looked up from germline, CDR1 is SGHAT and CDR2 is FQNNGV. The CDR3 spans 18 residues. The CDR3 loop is CASSLVQGPFTGANVLTF. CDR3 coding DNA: TGTGCCAGCAGCTTAGTGCAGGGTCCCTTTACAGGGGCCAACGTCCTGACTTTC. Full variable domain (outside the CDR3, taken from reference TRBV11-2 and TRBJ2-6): EAGVAQSPRYKIIEKRQSVAFWCNPISGHATLYWYQQILGQGPKLLIQFQNNGVVDDSQLPKDRFSAERLKGVDSTLKIQPAKLEDSAVYLCASSLVQGPFTGANVLTFGAGSRLTVL.

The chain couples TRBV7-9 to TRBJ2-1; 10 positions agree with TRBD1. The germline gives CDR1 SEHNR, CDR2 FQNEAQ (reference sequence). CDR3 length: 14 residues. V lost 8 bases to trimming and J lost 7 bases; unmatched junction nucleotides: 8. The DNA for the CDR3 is TGTGCCAGCGGGGGACAGGGGCGGGTGAATGAGCAGTTCTTC. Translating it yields CASGGQGRVNEQFF.

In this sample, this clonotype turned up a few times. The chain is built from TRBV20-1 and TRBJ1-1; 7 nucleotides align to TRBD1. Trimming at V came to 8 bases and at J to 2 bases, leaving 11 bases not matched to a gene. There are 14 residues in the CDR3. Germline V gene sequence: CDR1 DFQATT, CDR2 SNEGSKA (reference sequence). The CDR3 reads CSPRYGTANTEAFF. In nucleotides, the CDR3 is TGCAGTCCCCGCTATGGGACAGCAAACACTGAAGCTTTCTTT.

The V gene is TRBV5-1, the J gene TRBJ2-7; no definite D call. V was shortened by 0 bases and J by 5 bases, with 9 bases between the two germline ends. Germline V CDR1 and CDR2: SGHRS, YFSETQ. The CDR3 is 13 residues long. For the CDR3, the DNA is TGCGCCAGCAGCTTGGACCCGTTGAACGAGCAGTACTTC. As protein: CASSLDPLNEQYF.

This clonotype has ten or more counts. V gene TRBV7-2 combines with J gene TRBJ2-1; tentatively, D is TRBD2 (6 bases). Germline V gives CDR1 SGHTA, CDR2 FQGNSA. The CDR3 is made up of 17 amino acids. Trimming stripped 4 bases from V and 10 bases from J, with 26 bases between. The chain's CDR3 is CASSSALLAARRGEQFF. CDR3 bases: TGTGCCAGCAGCTCCGCCCTATTAGCGGCTAGGCGAGGGGAGCAGTTCTTC.

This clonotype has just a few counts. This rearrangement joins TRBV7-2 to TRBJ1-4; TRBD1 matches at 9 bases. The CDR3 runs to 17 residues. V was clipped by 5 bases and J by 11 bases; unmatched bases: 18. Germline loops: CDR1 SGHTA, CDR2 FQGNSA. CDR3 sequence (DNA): TGTGCCAGCAGCCGAAGCGGAGTCGGGACAGGGAGCCATAAACTGTTTTTT. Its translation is CASSRSGVGTGSHKLFF. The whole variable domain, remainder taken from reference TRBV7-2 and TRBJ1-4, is GAGVSQSPSNKVTEKGKDVELRCDPISGHTALYWYRQSLGQGLEFLIYFQGNSAPDKSGLPSDRFSAERTGGSVSTLTIQRTQQEDSAVYLCASSRSGVGTGSHKLFFGSGTQLSVL.

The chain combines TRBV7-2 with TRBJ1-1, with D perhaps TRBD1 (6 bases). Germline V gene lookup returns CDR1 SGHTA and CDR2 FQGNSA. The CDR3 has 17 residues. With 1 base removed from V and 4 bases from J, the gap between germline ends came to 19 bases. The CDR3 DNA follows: TGTGCCAGCAGCTTAGTAATTGGCTACAGGGAGGGCACTGAAGCTTTCTTT. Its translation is CASSLVIGYREGTEAFF.

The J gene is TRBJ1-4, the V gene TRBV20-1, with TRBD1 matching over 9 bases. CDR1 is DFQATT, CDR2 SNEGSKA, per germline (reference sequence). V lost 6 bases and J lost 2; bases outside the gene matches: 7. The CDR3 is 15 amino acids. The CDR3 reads CSARDRDVTNEKLFF. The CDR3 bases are TGCAGTGCGCGGGACAGGGATGTGACTAATGAAAAACTGTTTTTT.

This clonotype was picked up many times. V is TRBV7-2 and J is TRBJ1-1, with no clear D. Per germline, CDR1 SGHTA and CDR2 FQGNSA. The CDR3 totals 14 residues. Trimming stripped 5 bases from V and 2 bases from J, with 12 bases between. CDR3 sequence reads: CASSPLGSNTEAFF. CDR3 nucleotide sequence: TGTGCCAGCAGCCCCTTAGGGAGCAACACTGAAGCTTTCTTT.

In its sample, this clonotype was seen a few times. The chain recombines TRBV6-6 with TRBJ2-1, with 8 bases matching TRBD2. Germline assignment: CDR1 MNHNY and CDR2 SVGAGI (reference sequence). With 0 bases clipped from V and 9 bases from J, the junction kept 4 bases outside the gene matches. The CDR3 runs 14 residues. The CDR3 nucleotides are TGTGCCAGCAGTTACTCCGGGGGGGCAGGTGAGCAGTTCTTC. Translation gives CASSYSGGAGEQFF.

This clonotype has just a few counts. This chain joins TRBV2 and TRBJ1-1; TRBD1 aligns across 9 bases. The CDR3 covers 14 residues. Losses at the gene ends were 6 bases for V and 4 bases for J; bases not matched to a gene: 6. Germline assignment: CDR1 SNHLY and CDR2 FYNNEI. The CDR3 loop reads CASRRQGVGTEAFF. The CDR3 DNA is TGTGCCAGCAGGAGACAGGGGGTCGGCACTGAAGCTTTCTTT. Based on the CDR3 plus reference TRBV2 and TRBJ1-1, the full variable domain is EPEVTQTPSHQVTQMGQEVILRCVPISNHLYFYWYRQILGQKVEFLVSFYNNEISEKSEIFDDQFSVERPDGSNFTLKIRSTKLEDSAMYFCASRRQGVGTEAFFGQGTRLTVV.

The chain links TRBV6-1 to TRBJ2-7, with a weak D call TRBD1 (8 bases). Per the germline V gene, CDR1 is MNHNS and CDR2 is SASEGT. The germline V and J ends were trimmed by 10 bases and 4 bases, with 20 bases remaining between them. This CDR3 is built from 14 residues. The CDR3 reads CATNYNRGGYEQYF. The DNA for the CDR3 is TGTGCCACCAATTATAACAGGGGGGGATACGAGCAGTACTTC.

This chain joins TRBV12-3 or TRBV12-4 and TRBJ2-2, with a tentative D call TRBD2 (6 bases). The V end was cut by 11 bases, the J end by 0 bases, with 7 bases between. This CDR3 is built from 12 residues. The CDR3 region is CAGGANTGELFF. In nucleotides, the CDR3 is TGTGCCGGAGGGGCGAACACCGGGGAGCTGTTTTTT.

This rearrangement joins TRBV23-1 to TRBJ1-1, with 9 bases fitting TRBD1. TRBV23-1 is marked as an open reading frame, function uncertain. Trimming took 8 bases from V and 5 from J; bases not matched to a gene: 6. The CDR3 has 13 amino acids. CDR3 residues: CASPQGAWTEAFF. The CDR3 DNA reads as TGCGCCAGCCCACAGGGGGCTTGGACTGAAGCTTTCTTT.

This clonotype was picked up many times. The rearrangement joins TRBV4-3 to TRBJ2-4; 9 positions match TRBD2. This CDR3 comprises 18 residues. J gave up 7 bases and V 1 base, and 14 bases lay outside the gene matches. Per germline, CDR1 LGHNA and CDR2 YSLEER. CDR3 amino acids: CASSQASSLAGGGNIQYF. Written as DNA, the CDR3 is TGCGCCAGCAGCCAAGCTTCATCTTTGGCGGGAGGGGGGAACATTCAGTACTTC.

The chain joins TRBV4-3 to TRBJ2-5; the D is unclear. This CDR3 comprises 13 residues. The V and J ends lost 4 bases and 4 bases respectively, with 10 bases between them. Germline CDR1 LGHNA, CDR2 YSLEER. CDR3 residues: CASSPQIRETQYF. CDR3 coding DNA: TGCGCCAGCAGCCCGCAGATTAGAGAGACCCAGTACTTC.

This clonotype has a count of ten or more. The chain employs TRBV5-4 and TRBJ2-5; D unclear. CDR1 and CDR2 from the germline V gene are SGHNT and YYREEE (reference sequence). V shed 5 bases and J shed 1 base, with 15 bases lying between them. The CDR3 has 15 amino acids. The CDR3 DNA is TGTGCCAGCAGGAATGTTGCCGTAAGCCAAGAGACCCAGTACTTC. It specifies CASRNVAVSQETQYF. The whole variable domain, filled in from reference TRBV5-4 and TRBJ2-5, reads ETGVTQSPTHLIKTRGQQVTLRCSSQSGHNTVSWYQQALGQGPQFIFQYYREEENGRGNFPPRFSGLQFPNYSSELNVNALELDDSALYLCASRNVAVSQETQYFGPGTRLLVL.

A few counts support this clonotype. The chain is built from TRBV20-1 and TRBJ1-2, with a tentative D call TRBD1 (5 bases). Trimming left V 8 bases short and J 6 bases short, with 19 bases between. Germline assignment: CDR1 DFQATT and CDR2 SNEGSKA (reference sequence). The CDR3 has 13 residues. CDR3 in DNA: TGCAGTACCCTTGGGGGAAACTGGAATGGCTACACCTTC. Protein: CSTLGGNWNGYTF.

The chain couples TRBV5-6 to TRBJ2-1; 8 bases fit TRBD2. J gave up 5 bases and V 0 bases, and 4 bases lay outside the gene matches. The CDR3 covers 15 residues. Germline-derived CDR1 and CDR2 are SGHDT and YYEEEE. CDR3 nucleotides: TGTGCCAGCAGCTTGGTTGCGGGAGGTCACAATGAGCAGTTCTTC. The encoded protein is CASSLVAGGHNEQFF.

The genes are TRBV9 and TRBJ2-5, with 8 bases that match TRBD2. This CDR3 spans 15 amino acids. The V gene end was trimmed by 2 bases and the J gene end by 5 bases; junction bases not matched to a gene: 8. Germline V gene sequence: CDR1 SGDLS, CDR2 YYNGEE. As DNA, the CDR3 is TGTGCCAGCAGCGTGGGACGGACTAGCCCGGAGACCCAGTACTTC. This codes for CASSVGRTSPETQYF.

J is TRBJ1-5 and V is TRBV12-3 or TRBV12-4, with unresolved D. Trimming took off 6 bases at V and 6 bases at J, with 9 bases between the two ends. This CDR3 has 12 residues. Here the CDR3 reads CASSSGVQPQHF. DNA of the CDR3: TGTGCCAGCAGCTCCGGAGTTCAGCCCCAGCATTTT.

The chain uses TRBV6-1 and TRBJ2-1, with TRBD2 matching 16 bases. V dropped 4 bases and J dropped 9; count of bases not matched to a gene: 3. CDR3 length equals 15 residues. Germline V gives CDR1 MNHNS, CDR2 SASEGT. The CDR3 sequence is CASSAGTSGGGEQFF. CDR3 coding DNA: TGTGCCAGCAGTGCCGGGACTAGCGGGGGGGGTGAGCAGTTCTTC.